The 14 T cell receptor beta chains below were found in one sample sequenced in a study of blood T cell repertoires in COVID-19. Here immunoSEQ multiplex PCR was the method, and the copy in TCRdb shows in-frame clones only, minus some. The sample lists 100,000 to 150,000 clones; less than 90% were seen once. Sequenced input: peripheral blood. The receptors derive from a man between 65 and 79 years old who had recovered from COVID-19.

The V and J genes are TRBV7-3 and TRBJ2-2, with D maybe TRBD2 (6 bases). V lost 5 bases and J lost 4, with 11 bases in between. This CDR3 spans 14 amino acids. Germline V lookup: CDR1 SGHTA, CDR2 FQGTGA. As DNA, the CDR3 is TGTGCCAGCAGCGACGGGACTTCCACCGGGGAGCTGTTTTTT. Its protein is CASSDGTSTGELFF.

This chain joins TRBV5-1 and TRBJ1-1, with D perhaps matching TRBD1 (5 bases). The germline gives CDR1 SGHRS, CDR2 YFSETQ. V was cut by 4 bases and J by 3 bases, with 16 bases left in between. The CDR3 length is 15 residues. The CDR3 nucleotides read TGCGCCAGCAGCCCTGGGGCCGGAGAGGACACTGAAGCTTTCTTT. Encoded protein: CASSPGAGEDTEAFF.

V is TRBV19 and J is TRBJ2-7; no definite D call. The CDR3 consists of 15 residues. The germline V and J ends were trimmed by 3 bases and 0 bases, with 12 bases remaining between them. Per the germline V gene, CDR1 is LNHDA and CDR2 is SQIVND (reference sequence). CDR3 DNA: TGTGCCAGTAGTATTCGTGGCGGAAGCTCCTACGAGCAGTACTTC. Its protein is CASSIRGGSSYEQYF.

The rearrangement uses TRBV6-6 and TRBJ2-5; 8 bases are shared with TRBD2. The CDR3 is made up of 15 amino acids. The J segment lost 2 bases and the V segment lost 2 bases, leaving 4 bases of the junction unmatched. Germline CDR1 and CDR2: MNHNY and SVGAGI (reference sequence). Here the CDR3 DNA reads TGTGCCAGCAGTTACCCGGGAGGGGGGCAAGAGACCCAGTACTTC. Translation gives CASSYPGGGQETQYF.

Only one count was recorded for this clone. In DNA form, the CDR3 reads TGTGCCAGCAGCATTCTAGCGGGAGGGAGGTACGAGCAGTACTTC. It encodes CASSILAGGRYEQYF. This chain uses TRBV7-2 with TRBJ2-7, with 12 nucleotides matching TRBD2. This CDR3 is 15 amino acids long. V was clipped by 5 bases and J by 4 bases; unmatched bases: 6. Per germline, CDR1 SGHTA and CDR2 FQGNSA.

This sequence joins TRBV2 and TRBJ1-1, with 10 bases that match TRBD1. Germline CDR1 is SNHLY and CDR2 is FYNNEI. This CDR3 has 13 amino acids. V was clipped by 7 bases and J by 5 bases; unmatched bases: 4. CDR3 protein: CASTGDRGTEAFF. In nucleotides, the CDR3 is TGTGCCAGCACCGGGGACAGGGGAACTGAAGCTTTCTTT.

This chain uses TRBV5-1 with TRBJ1-1; the D gene is possibly TRBD1 (6 bases). CDR3 length equals 15 residues. Per germline, CDR1 SGHRS and CDR2 YFSETQ. Trimming removed 0 bases at V and 4 bases at J, with 13 bases between. The CDR3 reads CASSLEQGGTTEAFF. In DNA, the CDR3 is TGCGCCAGCAGCTTGGAACAGGGAGGGACCACTGAAGCTTTCTTT. Looking up the rest from reference TRBV5-1 and TRBJ1-1 gives the full variable domain: KAGVTQTPRYLIKTRGQQVTLSCSPISGHRSVSWYQQTPGQGLQFLFEYFSETQRNKGNFPGRFSGRQFSNSRSEMNVSTLELGDSALYLCASSLEQGGTTEAFFGQGTRLTVV.

V gene TRBV6-5 combines with J gene TRBJ1-2; D is perhaps TRBD1 (6 bases). Trimming removed 6 bases from V and 8 bases from J, with 10 bases in between. The CDR3 totals 11 residues. Germline loops: CDR1 MNHEY, CDR2 SVGAGI. The CDR3 nucleotides read TGTGCCAGCAGCTCAGGGGTCGGCTACACCTTC. This translates into CASSSGVGYTF.

The chain is built from TRBV5-6 and TRBJ2-4, with D perhaps matching TRBD1 (5 bases). The CDR3 covers 16 residues. CDR1 and CDR2 (germline): SGHDT, YYEEEE. V gave up 3 bases and J gave up 4 bases, with 17 bases separating them. The CDR3 reads CASSSPGIGTKNIQYF. The CDR3 region has the DNA TGTGCCAGCAGCTCACCAGGGATAGGCACGAAAAACATTCAGTACTTC.

This chain links TRBV7-7 with TRBJ2-7; possible D gene TRBD2, 6 bases. Germline V gene data show CDR1 as SSHAT and CDR2 as FNYEAQ (reference sequence). The V and J ends lost 5 bases and 2 bases respectively, with 16 bases between them. CDR3 length: 15 amino acids. For the CDR3, the DNA is TGTGCCAGCAGCGTGGGGACGGGGGTCGCCTACGAGCAGTACTTC. Its protein product is CASSVGTGVAYEQYF.

This chain links TRBV7-9 with TRBJ2-7; 8 bases match TRBD1. This CDR3 contains 14 residues. From germline, CDR1 is SEHNR and CDR2 FQNEAQ (reference sequence). The V gene end was trimmed by 5 bases and the J gene end by 3 bases; junction bases not matched to a gene: 6. In DNA form, the CDR3 reads TGTGCCAGCAGCAGGACAGGGTCTAACTACGAGCAGTACTTC. Protein product: CASSRTGSNYEQYF.

The genes are TRBV5-1 and TRBJ2-1; D perhaps matches TRBD2 (5 bases). With 0 bases removed from V and 0 bases from J, the gap between germline ends came to 10 bases. Germline V CDR1 and CDR2: SGHRS, YFSETQ. The CDR3 contains 16 residues. CDR3 DNA sequence: TGCGCCAGCAGCTTGGGGGTGGGGAGCTCCTACAATGAGCAGTTCTTC. It yields the protein CASSLGVGSSYNEQFF.

The rearrangement uses TRBV6-1 and TRBJ1-2, with a tentative D call TRBD1 (5 bases). CDR1 MNHNS and CDR2 SASEGT come from the germline V gene. The CDR3 covers 15 residues. V was clipped by 3 bases and J by 4 bases, with 15 bases between them. CDR3 loop: CASSDEDTVPYGYTF. In nucleotides, the CDR3 is TGTGCCAGCAGTGACGAGGACACCGTCCCCTATGGCTACACCTTC.

This chain connects TRBV11-2 to TRBJ2-7, with 11 bases aligning to TRBD2. The CDR3 has 15 amino acids. Germline lookup yields CDR1 SGHAT and CDR2 FQNNGV. The V gene end was trimmed by 5 bases and the J gene end by 0 bases; junction bases not matched to a gene: 3. The CDR3 region has the DNA TGTGCCAGCAGCGCCACTAGCGGGAGCTCCTACGAGCAGTACTTC. It translates to CASSATSGSSYEQYF.